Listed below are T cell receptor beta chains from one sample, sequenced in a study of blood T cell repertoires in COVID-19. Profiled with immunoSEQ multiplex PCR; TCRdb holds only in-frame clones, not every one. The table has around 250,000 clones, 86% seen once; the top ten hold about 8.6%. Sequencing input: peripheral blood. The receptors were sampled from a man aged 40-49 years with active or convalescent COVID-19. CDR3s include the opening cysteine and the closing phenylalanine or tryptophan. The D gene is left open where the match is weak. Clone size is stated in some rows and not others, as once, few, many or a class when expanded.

CDR3aa: CASSPDTDTEAFF
CDR3nt: TGTGCCAGCTCACCGGATACAGACACTGAAGCTTTCTTT
v_gene: TRBV18
j_gene: TRBJ1-1
abundance: -
d_gene: -

CDR3aa: CASSASGRQQFF
CDR3nt: TGCGCCAGCAGCGCTAGCGGGAGGCAGCAGTTCTTC
v_gene: TRBV4-1
j_gene: TRBJ2-1
abundance: -
d_gene: TRBD2

CDR3aa: CASSPWTKPNEQFF
CDR3nt: TGTGCCAGCAGCCCGTGGACTAAGCCCAATGAGCAGTTCTTC
v_gene: TRBV11-1
j_gene: TRBJ2-1
abundance: -
d_gene: -

CDR3aa: CASSMGHINTGELFF
CDR3nt: TGTGCCAGTAGTATGGGACACATAAACACCGGGGAGCTGTTTTTT
v_gene: TRBV19
j_gene: TRBJ2-2
abundance: -
d_gene: -

CDR3aa: CASSLNRGETQYF
CDR3nt: TGTGCCAGCAGCTTAAACAGGGGAGAGACCCAGTACTTC
v_gene: TRBV13
j_gene: TRBJ2-5
abundance: -
d_gene: TRBD1

CDR3aa: CASARQGEETQYF
CDR3nt: TGTGCCAGCGCCCGCCAGGGGGAAGAGACCCAGTACTTC
v_gene: TRBV18
j_gene: TRBJ2-5
abundance: -
d_gene: TRBD1

CDR3aa: CASSRGQGAGYTF
CDR3nt: TGTGCCAGCAGCCGCGGACAGGGGGCTGGCTACACCTTC
v_gene: TRBV5-6
j_gene: TRBJ1-2
abundance: few
d_gene: TRBD1

CDR3aa: CASTFGQFYGYTF
CDR3nt: TGTGCCAGCACGTTTGGACAGTTCTATGGCTACACCTTC
v_gene: TRBV6-5
j_gene: TRBJ1-2
abundance: -
d_gene: -

CDR3aa: CASMEGDTQYF
CDR3nt: TGCGCCAGCATGGAGGGAGATACGCAGTATTTT
v_gene: TRBV10-2
j_gene: TRBJ2-3
abundance: -
d_gene: -

CDR3aa: CSVEVYGLASAYEQYF
CDR3nt: TGCAGCGTTGAAGTGTACGGACTAGCGTCCGCCTACGAGCAGTACTTC
v_gene: TRBV29-1
j_gene: TRBJ2-7
abundance: -
d_gene: TRBD2

CDR3aa: CAWRLRGAGSTSSYNSPLHF
CDR3nt: TGTGCCTGGAGACTCAGGGGGGCAGGGTCAACAAGCTCCTATAATTCACCCCTCCACTTT
v_gene: TRBV30
j_gene: TRBJ1-6
abundance: -
d_gene: TRBD1

CDR3aa: CASSSSGATNEKLFF
CDR3nt: TGTGCCAGCAGTTCCTCTGGAGCAACTAATGAAAAACTGTTTTTT
v_gene: TRBV6-5
j_gene: TRBJ1-4
abundance: once
d_gene: -

CDR3aa: CASSQAQGFPEAFF
CDR3nt: TGTGCCAGCAGCCAGGCACAGGGGTTCCCTGAAGCTTTCTTT
v_gene: TRBV14
j_gene: TRBJ1-1
abundance: once
d_gene: TRBD1

CDR3aa: CASRGRAGLSNTGELFF
CDR3nt: TGTGCCAGCAGGGGTCGAGCGGGACTATCGAACACCGGGGAGCTGTTTTTT
v_gene: TRBV2
j_gene: TRBJ2-2
abundance: once
d_gene: TRBD2

CDR3aa: CASSEALGVVPQHF
CDR3nt: TGTGCCAGCAGTGAAGCGCTCGGGGTGGTGCCCCAGCATTTT
v_gene: TRBV2
j_gene: TRBJ1-5
abundance: -
d_gene: -

CDR3aa: CASSDPEPYEQYF
CDR3nt: TGTGCCAGCAGTGACCCTGAGCCCTACGAGCAGTACTTC
v_gene: TRBV6-1
j_gene: TRBJ2-7
abundance: -
d_gene: -

CDR3aa: CASRQGFSNSPLHF
CDR3nt: TGTGCCAGCAGGCAGGGGTTTAGCAATTCACCCCTCCACTTT
v_gene: TRBV27
j_gene: TRBJ1-6
abundance: -
d_gene: -

CDR3aa: CASSVKPRLDRANYGYTF
CDR3nt: TGTGCCAGCAGCGTAAAACCGCGGCTCGATAGAGCTAACTATGGCTACACCTTC
v_gene: TRBV9
j_gene: TRBJ1-2
abundance: -
d_gene: -

CDR3aa: CASSLGQGAGNTEAFF
CDR3nt: TGTGCCAGCAGTTTGGGACAGGGGGCGGGGAACACTGAAGCTTTCTTT
v_gene: TRBV28
j_gene: TRBJ1-1
abundance: -
d_gene: TRBD1

CDR3aa: CASSLGQTNTGELFF
CDR3nt: TGTGCCAGCAGTCTGGGACAGACAAACACCGGGGAGCTGTTTTTT
v_gene: TRBV3-1/TRBV3-2
j_gene: TRBJ2-2
abundance: -
d_gene: TRBD1

CDR3aa: CASSSRGNQPQHF
CDR3nt: TGTGCCAGCAGCTCTAGGGGTAATCAGCCCCAGCATTTT
v_gene: TRBV13
j_gene: TRBJ1-5
abundance: -
d_gene: -

CDR3aa: CSAFRGTGGLANTGELFF
CDR3nt: TGCAGCGCTTTCCGGGGGACAGGGGGTTTGGCGAACACCGGGGAGCTGTTTTTT
v_gene: TRBV29-1
j_gene: TRBJ2-2
abundance: once
d_gene: TRBD1